A single sample gave rise to the 21 T cell receptor beta chains below, sequenced in a study of blood T cells in healthy people across ages. Sample-barcoded 5' priming and a J-beta primer mix drove a second PCR of roughly 6 to 12 cycles. TCRdb fed the 5' RACE reads into MiXCR, producing one record per CDR3 protein. The sample consists of hundreds of thousands of distinct CDR3 sequences, 40% to 45% of them appearing once. What was sequenced was blood. The receptors derive from an elderly man in good health.

The chain employs TRBV6-2 or TRBV6-3 and TRBJ1-1; tentatively, D is TRBD1 (6 bases). The CDR3 totals 15 residues. V shed 6 bases and J shed 7 bases, with 21 bases lying between them. The germline CDR1 and CDR2 sequences are MNHEY and SVGEGT. The CDR3 sequence is CASRPNPGHLIEAFF. CDR3 nucleotides: TGTGCCAGCAGGCCAAACCCGGGACACCTCATTGAAGCTTTCTTT.

The chain links TRBV24-1 to TRBJ2-7; possibly TRBD1 or TRBD2 for D (7 bases each). Per germline, CDR1 KGHDR and CDR2 SFDVKD. V lost 5 bases and J lost 2, with 21 bases in between. This CDR3 is 17 amino acids long. For the CDR3, the DNA is TGTGCCACCAGTGCCCCCGCAGGGGGGGGACGTGCCTACGAGCAGTACTTC. This sequence encodes CATSAPAGGGRAYEQYF.

The chain links TRBV3-1 to TRBJ2-4, with 7 bases lining up with TRBD2. The CDR3 covers 15 residues. Trimming removed 2 bases from V and 4 bases from J; junction bases left unmatched: 5. Germline assignment: CDR1 LGHDT and CDR2 YNNKEL (reference sequence). The CDR3 reads CASSQSASGKNIQYF. The CDR3 nucleotides are TGTGCCAGCAGCCAATCGGCTAGCGGAAAAAACATTCAGTACTTC.

V is TRBV20-1 and J is TRBJ2-4, with D uncertain. Germline V gene data show CDR1 as DFQATT and CDR2 as SNEGSKA (reference sequence). The germline V and J ends were trimmed by 3 bases and 4 bases, with 4 bases remaining between them. The CDR3 totals 11 residues. As DNA, the CDR3 is TGCAGTGCTAGTCAAAAAAACATTCAGTACTTC. Residues: CSASQKNIQYF.

V and J are TRBV12-3 or TRBV12-4 and TRBJ1-2, with D possibly being TRBD1 (5 bases). The CDR3 extends over 15 amino acids. V lost 3 bases, J lost 0 bases, and 11 bases lay in between. CDR3 sequence (DNA): TGTGCCAGCAGTTTGGGGCAGCCCGCTAACTATGGCTACACCTTC. It translates to CASSLGQPANYGYTF.

This clonotype showed up just a few times. The genes are TRBV27 and TRBJ2-5, with 9 bases fitting TRBD1. Looked up from germline, CDR1 is MNHEY and CDR2 is SMNVEV (reference sequence). This CDR3 is 13 amino acids long. Trimming at V came to 8 bases and at J to 2 bases, leaving 3 bases not matched to a gene. CDR3 nucleotides: TGTGCCAGCGGGGACAGGGTACAAGAGACCCAGTACTTC. Translated, it gives CASGDRVQETQYF.

This chain connects TRBV20-1 to TRBJ2-1; a possible D gene is TRBD1 (6 bases). The CDR3 runs to 16 residues. Trimming removed 3 bases at V and 9 bases at J, with 24 bases between. Per the germline V gene, CDR1 is DFQATT and CDR2 is SNEGSKA (reference sequence). The CDR3 sequence: CSASRLRDKFFTEQFF. CDR3 DNA: TGCAGTGCTAGCCGTCTCCGGGACAAGTTCTTCACTGAGCAGTTCTTC.

This rearrangement joins TRBV6-2 or TRBV6-3 to TRBJ1-2; D might be TRBD1 (6 bases). This CDR3 comprises 17 residues. V lost 6 bases, J lost 0 bases, and 20 bases lay in between. The germline V gene encodes CDR1 MNHEY and CDR2 SVGEGT. CDR3 in amino acids: CASSPIGQNGANYGYTF. The CDR3 DNA reads TGTGCCAGCAGCCCTATCGGACAGAACGGAGCTAACTATGGCTACACCTTC.

This sequence joins TRBV6-2 or TRBV6-3 and TRBJ2-1; TRBD2 is a possible D gene (6 bases). The assigned J gene may be wrong: the sequence end matches TRBJ2-7 better. Per germline, CDR1 MNHEY and CDR2 SVGEGT. This CDR3 comprises 18 residues. DNA of the CDR3: TGTGCCAGCAGTCCCGGGACTCTCCGCAAAATGTCCTACAATGAGCAGTACTTC. Translating it yields CASSPGTLRKMSYNEQYF.

This rearrangement joins TRBV7-9 to TRBJ2-1, with D tentatively TRBD2 (6 bases). The V end lost 5 bases, the J end lost 4 bases, and 27 bases lay between the germline ends. The CDR3 spans 19 residues. CDR1 is SEHNR, CDR2 FQNEAQ, per germline (reference sequence). The CDR3 here is CASSGISGLPANQYNEQFF. The CDR3 nucleotides are TGTGCCAGCAGCGGGATTAGCGGCCTGCCCGCCAACCAGTACAATGAGCAGTTCTTC.

This clonotype occurred many times. The rearrangement links TRBV7-9 to TRBJ2-7, with 11 bases fitting TRBD1. Per the germline V gene, CDR1 is SEHNR and CDR2 is FQNEAQ (reference sequence). CDR3 length: 17 amino acids. J gave up 3 bases and V 0 bases, and 7 bases lay outside the gene matches. The CDR3 sequence: CASSLAPGTGGFYEQYF. CDR3 in DNA: TGTGCCAGCAGCTTAGCCCCCGGGACAGGGGGTTTCTACGAGCAGTACTTC. The full variable domain, completed using reference TRBV7-9 and TRBJ2-7, is DTGVSQNPRHKITKRGQNVTFRCDPISEHNRLYWYRQTLGQGPEFLTYFQNEAQLEKSRLLSDRFSAERPKGSFSTLEIQRTEQGDSAMYLCASSLAPGTGGFYEQYFGPGTRLTVT.

The CDR3 DNA reads as TGCAGTGCCCGAGAGAGCCCGAATGAAAAACTGTTTTTT. This encodes CSARESPNEKLFF. V and J are TRBV20-1 and TRBJ1-4, with no clear D. The CDR3 consists of 13 residues. CDR1 is DFQATT and CDR2 is SNEGSKA in the germline V gene (reference sequence). Trimming stripped 6 bases from V and 5 bases from J, with 13 bases between.

This clonotype was detected a few times. J is TRBJ2-3 and V is TRBV24-1, with 8 bases that match TRBD1. CDR1 KGHDR and CDR2 SFDVKD come from the germline V gene. V trimming: 5 bases; J trimming: 6 bases; junction bases outside the gene matches: 6. The CDR3 contains 14 residues. The CDR3 is CATSAGQVLDTQYF. The CDR3 DNA sequence: TGTGCCACCAGTGCGGGACAGGTTCTGGATACGCAGTATTTT.

The chain has TRBV7-2 and TRBJ2-1; 8 nucleotides align to TRBD2. Trimming removed 0 bases from V and 6 bases from J; junction bases left unmatched: 4. The CDR3 contains 15 residues. Germline V gives CDR1 SGHTA, CDR2 FQGNSA. The CDR3 DNA is TGTGCCAGCAGCTTAGCGGGACTAGTACCCAATGAGCAGTTCTTC. Its protein product is CASSLAGLVPNEQFF.

This clonotype was observed at least ten times. The genes are TRBV7-2 and TRBJ2-5; 7 nucleotides agree with TRBD1. CDR1 SGHTA and CDR2 FQGNSA come from the germline V gene. The length of the CDR3 is 15 residues. The V and J ends lost 4 bases and 5 bases, in that order; junction bases with no gene match: 10. CDR3 protein: CASSSDRDARETQYF. The CDR3 DNA reads TGTGCCAGCAGCTCTGACAGGGACGCGCGGGAGACCCAGTACTTC.

This clonotype appeared a few times. The chain combines TRBV18 with TRBJ2-7; possible D gene TRBD2, 5 bases. The CDR3 is 16 residues long. CDR1 KGHSH and CDR2 LQKENI come from the germline V gene. The ends were cut back, 5 bases at V and 0 bases at J, with 17 bases in the middle. This CDR3 reads CASSSLSGAGSYEQYF. In nucleotides, the CDR3 is TGTGCCAGCTCATCTTTAAGCGGCGCCGGCTCCTACGAGCAGTACTTC.

Here the CDR3 reads CASSQPGRRAMNTGELFF. CDR3 sequence (DNA): TGTGCCAGCAGCCAACCTGGCAGGCGGGCAATGAACACCGGGGAGCTGTTTTTT. The chain joins TRBV3-1 to TRBJ2-2; tentative D call: TRBD2 (5 bases). V lost 2 bases and J 1 base, leaving 17 bases between the germline ends. CDR1 is LGHDT and CDR2 is YNNKEL in the germline V gene (reference sequence). The CDR3 spans 18 residues.

To note about this clonotype: Being one base from a much bigger clone, this may be a read error. This chain joins TRBV27 and TRBJ2-3; D assignment may be TRBD1 or TRBD2 (7 bases each). V was trimmed by 8 bases and J by 2 bases, leaving 17 bases between them. This CDR3 has 15 residues. Germline assignment: CDR1 MNHEY and CDR2 SMNVEV (reference sequence). The CDR3 region is CASRRQGGITDTQYF. The CDR3 DNA is TGTGCCAGCCGCCGGCAGGGGGGGATCACAGATACGCAGTATTTT.

This clonotype was seen a few times. This chain uses TRBV7-2 with TRBJ2-1; D might be TRBD2 (5 bases). Trimming removed 4 bases at V and 1 base at J, with 11 bases between. Per germline, CDR1 SGHTA and CDR2 FQGNSA. This CDR3 contains 15 residues. CDR3 sequence reads: CASSSGIPSYNEQFF. CDR3 bases: TGTGCCAGCAGCTCGGGGATCCCATCCTACAATGAGCAGTTCTTC.

V gene TRBV29-1 combines with J gene TRBJ2-7, with a tentative D call TRBD1 (6 bases). The closer fit of TRBJ2-5 to the DNA end suggests the J call may be wrong. Germline CDR1 reads SQVTM; CDR2 reads ANQGSEA. The CDR3 length is 12 residues. The DNA of the CDR3 is TGCAGCGTTGGGGGGCAGTCGGAGACCCAGTACTTC. Protein sequence: CSVGGQSETQYF.

This clonotype showed up just a few times. This chain joins TRBV6-1 and TRBJ1-5; the D is unclear. The CDR3 is 17 residues long. V was clipped by 0 bases and J by 5 bases, with 17 bases between them. Germline V CDR1 and CDR2: MNHNS, SASEGT. The CDR3 spells CASSEALKGAGDQPQHF. DNA for the CDR3: TGTGCCAGCAGTGAAGCTTTGAAGGGCGCGGGAGATCAGCCCCAGCATTTT.